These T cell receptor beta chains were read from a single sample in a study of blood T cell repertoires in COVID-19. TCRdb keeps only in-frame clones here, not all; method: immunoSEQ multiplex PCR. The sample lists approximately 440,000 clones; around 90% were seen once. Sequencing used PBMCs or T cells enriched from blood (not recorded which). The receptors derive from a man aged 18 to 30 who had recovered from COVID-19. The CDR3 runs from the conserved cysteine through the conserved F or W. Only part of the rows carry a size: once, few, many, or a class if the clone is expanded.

CASKPTTSSSYNEQFF TRBJ2-1 16 TRBV28 .
CASSLERYGSNVLTF TRBJ2-6 15 TRBV11-2 once
CASGRGASGFTDTQYF TRBJ2-3 16 TRBV5-1 .
CASSLGLGDDEQFF TRBJ2-1 14 TRBV7-9 once
CASSITPGTEAFF TRBJ1-1 13 TRBV19 .
CASLPLAGSTDTQYF TRBJ2-3 15 TRBV2 .
CASSHRGAHNEQFF TRBJ2-1 14 TRBV14 .
CASRPRPSGIADTQYF TRBJ2-3 16 TRBV27 .
CASYRTANSPLHF TRBJ1-6 13 TRBV2 once
CAWSDNRYSNQPQHF TRBJ1-5 15 TRBV30 .
CASSPSAIRNTIYF TRBJ1-3 14 TRBV3-1/TRBV3-2 .
CASRPGTTSEGELFF TRBJ2-2 15 TRBV2 .
CASSQDPGSQTGELFF TRBJ2-2 16 TRBV4-1 .
CASKHGSIPNEQFF TRBJ2-1 14 TRBV19 few
CASSRSQGGVGNTGELFF TRBJ2-2 18 TRBV2 .
CASSQVRGNEQFF TRBJ2-1 13 TRBV3-1/TRBV3-2 .
CASLGQGNSPLHF TRBJ1-6 13 TRBV4-1 .
CASSQGTAKNGYTF TRBJ1-2 14 TRBV4-1 .
CASSGQTLGGYTF TRBJ1-2 13 TRBV14 .
CATQQGAQYF TRBJ2-5 10 TRBV25-1 .
CASSLTDASNQPQHF TRBJ1-5 15 TRBV18 .
CAISGLADSKSYEQYF TRBJ2-7 16 TRBV10-3 .
CASSFARISGNTIYF TRBJ1-3 15 TRBV5-6 .
CASGLRQGAHTTEAFF TRBJ1-1 16 TRBV12-5 .
CASNNRANYGYTF TRBJ1-2 13 TRBV28 once
CSVGRGPNQETQYF TRBJ2-5 14 TRBV29-1 .
CASSLGWRDRENYGYTF TRBJ1-2 17 TRBV28 .
CAVSGGWSNTEAFF TRBJ1-1 14 TRBV7-9 .
CASRTGGGIPTEAFF TRBJ1-1 15 TRBV28 once
CASSLGQGIYGYTF TRBJ1-2 14 TRBV27 .
CASSLAPTGLSNSPLHF TRBJ1-6 17 TRBV5-1 .
CSVGQGMTEAFF TRBJ1-1 12 TRBV29-1 .
CASNEGATEAFF TRBJ1-1 12 TRBV7-8 .
CASSDTGVRPQYF TRBJ2-5 13 TRBV2 .
CASSDPPSSPLHF TRBJ1-6 13 TRBV2 once
CSASPALGTEVLSYNSPLHF TRBJ1-6 20 TRBV20-1 .